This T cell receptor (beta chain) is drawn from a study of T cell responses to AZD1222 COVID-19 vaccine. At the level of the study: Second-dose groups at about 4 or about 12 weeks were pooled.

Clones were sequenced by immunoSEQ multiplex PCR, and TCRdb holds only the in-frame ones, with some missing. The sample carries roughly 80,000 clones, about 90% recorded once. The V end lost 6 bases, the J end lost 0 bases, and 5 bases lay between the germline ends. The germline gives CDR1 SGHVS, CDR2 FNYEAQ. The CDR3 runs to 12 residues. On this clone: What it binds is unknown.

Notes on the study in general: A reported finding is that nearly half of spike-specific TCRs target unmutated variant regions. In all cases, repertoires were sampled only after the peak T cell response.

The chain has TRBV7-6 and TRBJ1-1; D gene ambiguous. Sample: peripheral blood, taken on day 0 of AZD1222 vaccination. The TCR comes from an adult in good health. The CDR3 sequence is CASRMMNTEAFF. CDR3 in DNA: TGTGCCAGCAGGATGATGAACACTGAAGCTTTCTTT.